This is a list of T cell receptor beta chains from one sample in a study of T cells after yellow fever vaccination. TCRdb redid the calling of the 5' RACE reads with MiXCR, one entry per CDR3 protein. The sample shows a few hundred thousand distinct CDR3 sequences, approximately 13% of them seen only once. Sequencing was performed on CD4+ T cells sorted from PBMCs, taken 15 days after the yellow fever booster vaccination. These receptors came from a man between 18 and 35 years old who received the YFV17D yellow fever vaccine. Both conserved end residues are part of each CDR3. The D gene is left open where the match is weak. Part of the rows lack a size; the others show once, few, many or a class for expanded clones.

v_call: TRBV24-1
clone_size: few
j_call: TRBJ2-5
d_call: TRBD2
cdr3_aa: CATSLSGRGETQYF
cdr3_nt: TGTGCCACCAGCCTTAGCGGGAGGGGAGAGACCCAGTACTTC

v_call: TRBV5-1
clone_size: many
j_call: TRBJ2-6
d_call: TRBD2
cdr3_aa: CASSPREGNSGANVLTF
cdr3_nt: TGCGCCAGCAGCCCACGGGAGGGAAACTCTGGGGCCAACGTCCTGACTTTC

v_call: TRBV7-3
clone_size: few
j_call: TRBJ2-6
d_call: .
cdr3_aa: CASSLNMSPGANVLTF
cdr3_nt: TGTGCCAGCAGCTTAAATATGTCCCCTGGGGCCAACGTCCTGACTTTC

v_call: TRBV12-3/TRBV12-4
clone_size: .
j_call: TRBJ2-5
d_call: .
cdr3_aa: CASSFGAETQYF
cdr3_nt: TGTGCCAGCAGTTTTGGCGCGGAGACCCAGTACTTC

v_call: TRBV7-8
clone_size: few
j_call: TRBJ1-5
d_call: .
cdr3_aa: CASSQDDPGFNQPQHF
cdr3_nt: TGTGCCAGCAGCCAAGACGACCCGGGGTTTAATCAGCCCCAGCATTTT

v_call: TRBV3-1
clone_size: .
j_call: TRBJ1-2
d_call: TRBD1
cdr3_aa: CASSLTYPGQAGYTF
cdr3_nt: TGTGCCAGCAGCCTTACATATCCGGGACAGGCTGGCTACACCTTC

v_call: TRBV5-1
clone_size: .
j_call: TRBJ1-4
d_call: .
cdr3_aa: CASSDPVEAVGEKLFF
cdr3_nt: TGCGCCAGCAGCGATCCGGTGGAGGCAGTTGGTGAAAAACTGTTTTTT

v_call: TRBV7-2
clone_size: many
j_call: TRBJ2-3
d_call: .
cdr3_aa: CASSFPRRKTDTQYF
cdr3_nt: TGTGCCAGCAGCTTTCCGAGACGGAAAACAGATACGCAGTATTTT

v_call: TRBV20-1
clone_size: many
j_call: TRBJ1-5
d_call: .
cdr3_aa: CSARDGGNQPQHF
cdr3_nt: TGCAGTGCTAGAGATGGGGGCAATCAGCCCCAGCATTTT

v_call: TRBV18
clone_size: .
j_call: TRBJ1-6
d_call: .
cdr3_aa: CASSPLDSSPLHF
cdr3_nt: TGTGCCAGCTCACCACTCGACAGTTCACCCCTCCACTTT

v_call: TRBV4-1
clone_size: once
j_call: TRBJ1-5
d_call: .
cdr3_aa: CASSQLVGNQPQHF
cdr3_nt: TGCGCCAGCAGCCAATTGGTGGGCAATCAGCCCCAGCATTTT

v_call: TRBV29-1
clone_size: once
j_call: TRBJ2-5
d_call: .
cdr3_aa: CSVEDIQETQYF
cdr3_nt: TGCAGCGTTGAGGACATACAAGAGACCCAGTACTTC

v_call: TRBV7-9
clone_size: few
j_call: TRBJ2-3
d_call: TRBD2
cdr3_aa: CASSLDASGGLTDTQYF
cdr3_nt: TGTGCCAGCAGCTTAGATGCTAGCGGGGGGCTCACAGATACGCAGTATTTT

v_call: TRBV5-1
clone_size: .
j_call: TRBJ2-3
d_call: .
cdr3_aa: CASSPEGGYTQYF
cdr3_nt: TGCGCCAGCAGCCCGGAGGGGGGGTATACGCAGTATTTT

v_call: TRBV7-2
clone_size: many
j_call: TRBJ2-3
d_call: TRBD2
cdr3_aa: CASGTSGGGTDTQYF
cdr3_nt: TGTGCCAGCGGTACTAGCGGGGGGGGAACAGATACGCAGTATTTT

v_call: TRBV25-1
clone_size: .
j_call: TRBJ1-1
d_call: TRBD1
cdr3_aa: CASSPRGGQGNTEAFF
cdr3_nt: TGTGCCAGCAGTCCTCGAGGGGGCCAGGGGAACACTGAAGCTTTCTTT

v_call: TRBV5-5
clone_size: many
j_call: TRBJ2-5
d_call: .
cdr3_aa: CASSPLARGAVKTQYF
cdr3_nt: TGTGCCAGCAGCCCACTAGCTCGGGGGGCGGTGAAGACCCAGTACTTC

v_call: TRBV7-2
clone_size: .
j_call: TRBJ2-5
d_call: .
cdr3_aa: CASSAARVPGTQYF
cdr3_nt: TGTGCCAGCAGCGCGGCGCGGGTCCCTGGGACCCAGTACTTC

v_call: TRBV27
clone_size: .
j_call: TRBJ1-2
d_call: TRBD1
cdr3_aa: CASSLRGQGGYTF
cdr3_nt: TGTGCCAGCAGCCTAAGGGGGCAGGGTGGCTACACCTTC

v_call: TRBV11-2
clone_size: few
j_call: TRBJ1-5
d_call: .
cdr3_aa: CASSRGSESNQPQHF
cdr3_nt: TGTGCCAGCAGCCGGGGGTCAGAGAGCAATCAGCCCCAGCATTTT

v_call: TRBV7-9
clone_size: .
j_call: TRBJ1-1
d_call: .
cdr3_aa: CASSLTLGNTEAFF
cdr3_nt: TGTGCCAGCAGCTTGACCCTTGGGAACACTGAAGCTTTCTTT

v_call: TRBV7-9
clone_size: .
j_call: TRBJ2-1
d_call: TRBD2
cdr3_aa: CASSLGWETSGHNEQFF
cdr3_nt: TGTGCCAGCAGCTTAGGGTGGGAGACTAGCGGCCACAATGAGCAGTTCTTC

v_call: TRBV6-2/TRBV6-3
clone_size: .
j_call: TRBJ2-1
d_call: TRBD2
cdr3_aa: CASSPLPGLAGGNEQFF
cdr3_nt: TGTGCCAGCAGTCCATTACCGGGACTAGCGGGGGGCAATGAGCAGTTCTTC

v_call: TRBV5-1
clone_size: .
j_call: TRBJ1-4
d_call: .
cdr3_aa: CASSLGQGTEKLFF
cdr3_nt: TGCGCCAGCAGCCTTGGGCAGGGGACTGAAAAACTGTTTTTT

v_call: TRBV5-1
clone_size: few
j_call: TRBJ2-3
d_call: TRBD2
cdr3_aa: CASSLSSSGDTDTQYF
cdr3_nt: TGCGCCAGCAGCCTCTCGAGTAGCGGGGATACAGATACGCAGTATTTT

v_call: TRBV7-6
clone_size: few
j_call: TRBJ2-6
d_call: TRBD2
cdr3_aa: CASSPRGGSGANVLTF
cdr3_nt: TGTGCCAGCAGCCCCCGGGGGGGCTCTGGGGCCAACGTCCTGACTTTC

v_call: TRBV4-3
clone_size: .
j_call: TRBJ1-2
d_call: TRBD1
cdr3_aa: CASSQARDRYRQVYGYTF
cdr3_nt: TGCGCCAGCAGCCAAGCCCGGGACAGATACCGGCAAGTCTATGGCTACACCTTC

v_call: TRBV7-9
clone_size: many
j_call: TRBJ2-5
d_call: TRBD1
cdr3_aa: CASSWTGGETQYF
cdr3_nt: TGTGCCAGCAGCTGGACAGGGGGAGAGACCCAGTACTTC

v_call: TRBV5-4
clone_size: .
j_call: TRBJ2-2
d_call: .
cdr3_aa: CASSLNRGADTGELFF
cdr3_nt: TGTGCCAGCAGCCTCAATCGGGGGGCGGACACCGGGGAGCTGTTTTTT

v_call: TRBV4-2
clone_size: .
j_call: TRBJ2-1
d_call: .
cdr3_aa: CASSAEVRTDEQFF
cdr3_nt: TGTGCCAGCAGCGCAGAGGTCCGGACAGATGAGCAGTTCTTC

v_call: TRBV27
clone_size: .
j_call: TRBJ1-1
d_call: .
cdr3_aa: CASSRGHLNTEAFF
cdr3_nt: TGTGCCAGCAGCCGGGGACATTTGAACACTGAAGCTTTCTTT

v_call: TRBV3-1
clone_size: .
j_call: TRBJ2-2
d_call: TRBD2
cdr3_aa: CASGTSRYTGELIF
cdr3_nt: TGTGCCAGCGGGACTAGCAGATACACCGGGGAGCTGATTTTT

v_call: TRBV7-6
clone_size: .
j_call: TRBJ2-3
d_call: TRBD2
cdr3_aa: CASSPSPASGADTQYF
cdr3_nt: TGTGCCAGCAGCCCCTCCCCGGCTAGCGGGGCGGATACGCAGTATTTT

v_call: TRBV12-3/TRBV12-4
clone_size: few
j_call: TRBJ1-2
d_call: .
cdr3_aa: CASSLPPHGYTF
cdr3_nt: TGTGCCAGCAGTTTACCCCCCCATGGCTACACCTTC

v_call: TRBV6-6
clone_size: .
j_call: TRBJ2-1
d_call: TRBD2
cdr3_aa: CASSDPGGDNEQFF
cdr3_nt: TGTGCCAGCAGCGACCCGGGGGGGGACAATGAGCAGTTCTTC

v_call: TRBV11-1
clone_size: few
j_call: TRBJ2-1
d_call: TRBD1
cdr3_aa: CASSLTGTGDGEQFF
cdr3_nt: TGTGCCAGCAGCTTAACCGGGACAGGGGATGGAGAGCAGTTCTTC

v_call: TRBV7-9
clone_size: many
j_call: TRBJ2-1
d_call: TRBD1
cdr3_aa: CASSLVDRVDEQFF
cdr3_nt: TGTGCCAGCAGCTTAGTGGACAGGGTGGATGAGCAGTTCTTC

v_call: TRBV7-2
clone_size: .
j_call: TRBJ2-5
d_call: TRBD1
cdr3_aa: CASSPTPGTDQYF
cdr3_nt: TGTGCCAGCAGCCCCACTCCCGGGACAGACCAGTACTTC

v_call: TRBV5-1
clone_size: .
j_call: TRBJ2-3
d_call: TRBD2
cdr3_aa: CASSWTPAGGPDTQYF
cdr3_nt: TGCGCCAGCAGCTGGACGCCAGCGGGGGGGCCAGATACGCAGTATTTT

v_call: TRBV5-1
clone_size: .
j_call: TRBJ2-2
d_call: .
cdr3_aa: CASSLGTTEHGELFF
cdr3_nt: TGCGCCAGCAGCTTGGGCACGACTGAGCACGGGGAGCTGTTTTTT

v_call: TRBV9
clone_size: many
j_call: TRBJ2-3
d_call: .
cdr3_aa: CASSPNTGDTQYF
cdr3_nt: TGTGCCAGCAGCCCCAACACGGGAGATACGCAGTATTTT

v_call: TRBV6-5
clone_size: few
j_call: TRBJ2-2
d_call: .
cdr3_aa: CASGKGPGQNTGELFF
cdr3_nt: TGTGCCAGCGGGAAGGGTCCTGGACAGAACACCGGGGAGCTGTTTTTT

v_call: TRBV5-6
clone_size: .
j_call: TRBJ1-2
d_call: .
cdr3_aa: CASSLYSTRGYTF
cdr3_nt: TGTGCCAGCAGCTTGTACTCGACACGCGGCTACACCTTC

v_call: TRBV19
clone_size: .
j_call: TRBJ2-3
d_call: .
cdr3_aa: CAAGPRDRDTQYF
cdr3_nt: TGTGCCGCAGGCCCTAGAGACCGAGATACGCAGTATTTT

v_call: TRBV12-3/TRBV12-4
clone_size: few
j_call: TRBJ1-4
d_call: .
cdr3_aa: CASSFLGNEKLFF
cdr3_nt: TGTGCCAGCAGTTTTCTGGGTAATGAAAAACTGTTTTTT

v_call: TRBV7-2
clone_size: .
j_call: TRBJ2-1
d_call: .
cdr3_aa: CASSFWPGASDEQFF
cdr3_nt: TGTGCCAGCAGCTTTTGGCCGGGGGCTTCAGATGAGCAGTTCTTC

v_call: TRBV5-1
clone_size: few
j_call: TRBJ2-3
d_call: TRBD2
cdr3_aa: CASSLVELAGGTDTQYF
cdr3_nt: TGCGCCAGCAGCTTGGTCGAACTAGCGGGAGGCACAGATACGCAGTATTTT

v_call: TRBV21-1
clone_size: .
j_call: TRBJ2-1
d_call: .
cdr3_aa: CASSKFGRYNEQFF
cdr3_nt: TGTGCCAGCAGCAAATTCGGGCGGTACAATGAGCAGTTCTTC

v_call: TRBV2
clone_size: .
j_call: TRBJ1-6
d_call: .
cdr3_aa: CASSEDGGRVNSPLHF
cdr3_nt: TGTGCCAGCAGTGAAGACGGGGGGAGGGTAAATTCACCCCTCCACTTT

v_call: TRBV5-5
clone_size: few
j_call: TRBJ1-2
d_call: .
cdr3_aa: CASSFMGDYGYTF
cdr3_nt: TGTGCCAGCAGCTTTATGGGGGACTATGGCTACACCTTC

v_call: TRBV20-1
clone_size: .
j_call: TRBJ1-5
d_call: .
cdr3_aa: CSAGRQSQPQHF
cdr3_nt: TGCAGTGCTGGGCGGCAGAGTCAGCCCCAGCATTTT

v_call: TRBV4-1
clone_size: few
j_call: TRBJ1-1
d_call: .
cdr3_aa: CASSERAGVPKAEAFF
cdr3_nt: TGCGCCAGCAGCGAGCGCGCAGGGGTTCCTAAGGCTGAAGCTTTCTTT

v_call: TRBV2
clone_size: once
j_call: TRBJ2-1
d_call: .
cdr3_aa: CASKGEALNGEQFF
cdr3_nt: TGTGCCAGCAAGGGGGAAGCACTCAATGGTGAGCAGTTCTTC

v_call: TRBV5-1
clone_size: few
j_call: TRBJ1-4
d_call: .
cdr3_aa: CASRPGTTTNEKLFF
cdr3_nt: TGCGCCAGCCGCCCCGGGACCACAACTAATGAAAAACTGTTTTTT

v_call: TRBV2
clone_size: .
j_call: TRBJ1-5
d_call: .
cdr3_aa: CASRQDYPQPQHF
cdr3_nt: TGTGCCAGCAGGCAGGACTACCCCCAGCCCCAGCATTTT

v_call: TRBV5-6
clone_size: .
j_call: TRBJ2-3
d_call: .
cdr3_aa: CASSAPIRTDTQYF
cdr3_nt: TGTGCCAGCAGCGCGCCTATAAGGACAGATACGCAGTATTTT